Following are 23 T cell receptor beta chains from one sample sequenced in a study of shared clonotypes between healthy human individuals (TCRdb year 2020). Libraries were made using the immunoSEQ multiplex PCR assay. Not all clones reach the TCRdb copy of this immuneACCESS table, which keeps in-frame sequences only. Checked studies attribute under half of the gap to unresolved V genes and leave the rest unexplained. Here the sample has millions of clones; about 95% occur a single time. 1% to 1.3% of the sample belongs to the ten largest clones. CD8 naive samples consisted of CD45RO-negative cells that were positively selected for CCR7, yielding a CD45RA+CCR7+ population without TemRA cells. The sequencing sample was made of naive CD8+ T cells sorted from blood. Per the publication, the cell subset or site label means: CD45RA+CCR7+. These receptors all stem from a man younger than 30 in good health.

V gene TRBV6-1 combines with J gene TRBJ2-7; 8 nucleotides line up with TRBD2. Germline CDR1 and CDR2: MNHNS and SASEGT. Unmatched junction bases numbered 10, after V lost 4 bases and J lost 2 bases. CDR3 length equals 16 residues. CDR3 in amino acids: CASSARTSPDPYEQYF. For the CDR3, the DNA is TGTGCCAGCAGTGCCAGGACTAGCCCAGACCCCTACGAGCAGTACTTC.

The gene calls are TRBV11-2 and TRBJ2-1; possibly TRBD2 for D (5 bases). The CDR3 runs 14 residues. V lost 5 bases and J 3 bases, leaving 11 bases between the germline ends. CDR1 is SGHAT and CDR2 is FQNNGV in the germline V gene. CDR3 coding DNA: TGTGCCAGCAGCCACTCCGGAGGCTACAATGAGCAGTTCTTC. This gives the protein CASSHSGGYNEQFF.

As concerns this clone: Distinct nucleotide sequences in the sample also encode this CDR3. CDR3 nucleotide sequence: TGCGCCAGCAGCCAAACTAGCGGGACCTACAATGAGCAGTTCTTC. Translation: CASSQTSGTYNEQFF. The genes are TRBV4-3 and TRBJ2-1, with 10 nucleotides matching TRBD2. This CDR3 has 15 amino acids. From germline, CDR1 is LGHNA and CDR2 YSLEER. V lost 2 bases and J lost 2; bases outside the gene matches: 0.

This clone was picked up one time. J is TRBJ2-7 and V is TRBV5-4; a weak D match, TRBD1 (6 bases). The V end lost 3 bases, the J end lost 2 bases, and 12 bases lay between the germline ends. The CDR3 length is 14 residues. Germline values: CDR1 SGHNT, CDR2 YYREEE (reference sequence). For the CDR3, the DNA is TGTGCCAGCAGCTCTATCGGGACAACCTACGAGCAGTACTTC. This translates into CASSSIGTTYEQYF.

The CDR3 loop is CASSLPSGQGTYNEQFF. In DNA form, the CDR3 reads TGTGCCAGCAGCTTACCCTCGGGACAGGGAACCTACAATGAGCAGTTCTTC. The chain joins TRBV7-8 to TRBJ2-1; 9 bases align to TRBD1. The V and J ends lost 2 bases and 2 bases, in that order; junction bases with no gene match: 7. This CDR3 contains 17 residues. Germline-derived CDR1 and CDR2 are SGHVS and FQNEAQ.

This clone has a single count. V gene TRBV5-4 combines with J gene TRBJ2-3, with D unresolved. The germline gives CDR1 SGHNT, CDR2 YYREEE (reference sequence). Trimming pared 6 bases from V and 1 base from J, leaving 9 bases between. The CDR3 runs 13 residues. The CDR3, as DNA: TGTGCCAGCAATCGGGTGGGCACAGATACGCAGTATTTT. Amino acid sequence: CASNRVGTDTQYF.

V usage is TRBV29-1 and J usage is TRBJ2-7; D is perhaps TRBD1 or TRBD2 (6 bases each). Looked up from germline, CDR1 is SQVTM and CDR2 is ANQGSEA. V was shortened by 0 bases and J by 2 bases, with 14 bases between the two germline ends. The CDR3 consists of 15 residues. CDR3 region: CSVEDGGTPTYEQYF. The CDR3 DNA reads TGCAGCGTTGAAGATGGGGGGACACCTACCTACGAGCAGTACTTC.

The chain employs TRBV9 and TRBJ2-3; D unresolved. Germline CDR1 and CDR2: SGDLS and YYNGEE. V dropped 4 bases and J dropped 0 bases, with 9 bases sitting between them. CDR3 size: 14 residues. The CDR3: CASSPPESTDTQYF. The CDR3 DNA follows: TGTGCCAGCAGCCCCCCCGAGAGCACAGATACGCAGTATTTT.

The chain couples TRBV15 to TRBJ1-1; D gene unclear. V was pared by 5 bases and J by 5 bases, with 18 bases between. From germline, CDR1 is LNHNV and CDR2 YYDKDF (reference sequence). This CDR3 region has 15 residues. The CDR3 is CATSEEDPPKTEAFF. Here the CDR3 DNA reads TGTGCCACCAGCGAAGAGGACCCCCCAAAGACTGAAGCTTTCTTT. Using reference TRBV15 and TRBJ1-1 for the parts outside the CDR3, the full variable domain is DAMVIQNPRYQVTQFGKPVTLSCSQTLNHNVMYWYQQKSSQAPKLLFHYYDKDFNNEADTPDNFQSRRPNTSFCFLDIRSPGLGDTAMYLCATSEEDPPKTEAFFGQGTRLTVV.

The genes are TRBV10-2 and TRBJ2-7; 8 bases agree with TRBD1. The CDR3 spans 16 residues. The junction had 8 bases not matched to a gene; V was cut back by 2 bases and J by 2 bases. CDR1 and CDR2 from the germline V gene are WSHSY and SAAADI. DNA of the CDR3: TGCGCCAGCAGTGAGGTGGGACAGGTCCACACCTACGAGCAGTACTTC. Residues: CASSEVGQVHTYEQYF.

V usage is TRBV5-6 and J usage is TRBJ2-4, with unresolved D. Germline CDR1 reads SGHDT; CDR2 reads YYEEEE. Trimming removed 7 bases at V and 8 bases at J, with 10 bases between. This CDR3 has 11 amino acids. In DNA, the CDR3 is TGTGCCAGCGGTCTCGGCGACATTCAGTACTTC. Residues: CASGLGDIQYF.

The chain combines TRBV4-1 with TRBJ2-2, with a tentative D call TRBD1 (5 bases). CDR3 length equals 13 residues. The germline gives CDR1 MGHRA, CDR2 YSYEKL. Trimming left V 6 bases short and J 4 bases short, with 9 bases between. The CDR3 DNA reads TGCGCCAGCAGTCCTGACAGCACCGGGGAGCTGTTTTTT. Residues: CASSPDSTGELFF.

This sequence joins TRBV27 and TRBJ2-2; TRBD2 agrees at 9 bases. The CDR3 totals 16 residues. Per the germline V gene, CDR1 is MNHEY and CDR2 is SMNVEV (reference sequence). V trimming: 7 bases; J trimming: 7 bases; junction bases outside the gene matches: 13. The chain's CDR3 is CASTLLGGGANGELFF. CDR3 DNA sequence: TGTGCCAGCACCCTATTGGGCGGGGGGGCGAACGGGGAGCTGTTTTTT.

The rearrangement links TRBV2 to TRBJ1-5; D ambiguous. This CDR3 region has 15 residues. The germline V gene has CDR1 SNHLY and CDR2 FYNNEI. The V end was cut by 2 bases, the J end by 0 bases, with 8 bases between. This chain's CDR3 is CASSESYPSNQPQHF. The CDR3 DNA reads as TGTGCCAGCAGTGAATCCTACCCTAGCAATCAGCCCCAGCATTTT.

This chain uses TRBV9 with TRBJ1-1, with TRBD1 as a possible D gene (5 bases). Germline assignment: CDR1 SGDLS and CDR2 YYNGEE. V lost 4 bases and J 1 base, leaving 17 bases between the germline ends. This CDR3 spans 16 amino acids. This chain's CDR3 is CASSPSGGEGNTEAFF. CDR3 DNA sequence: TGTGCCAGCAGCCCCTCCGGGGGGGAAGGGAACACTGAAGCTTTCTTT. Drawing the rest from reference TRBV9 and TRBJ1-1, the complete variable domain is DSGVTQTPKHLITATGQRVTLRCSPRSGDLSVYWYQQSLDQGLQFLIQYYNGEERAKGNILERFSAQQFPDLHSELNLSSLELGDSALYFCASSPSGGEGNTEAFFGQGTRLTVV.

The chain carries TRBV6-1 and TRBJ2-7; a weak D match, TRBD1 (7 bases). Between the trimmed V and J ends, which lost 4 bases and 0 bases, there was a span of 16 bases. Germline CDR1 MNHNS, CDR2 SASEGT. The CDR3 sequence is 16 residues long. CDR3 loop: CASSGRGTASSYEQYF. As DNA, the CDR3 is TGTGCCAGCAGTGGACGGGGGACAGCAAGCTCCTACGAGCAGTACTTC.

The chain joins TRBV28 to TRBJ1-1; D unresolved. Germline V gives CDR1 MDHEN, CDR2 SYDVKM. Trimming left V 5 bases short and J 3 bases short, with 10 bases between. This CDR3 is built from 13 residues. The CDR3 reads CASSLGPYTEAFF. Here the CDR3 DNA reads TGTGCCAGCAGTCTAGGGCCTTACACTGAAGCTTTCTTT.

The rearrangement uses TRBV2 and TRBJ2-7; 8 bases are shared with TRBD1. This CDR3 is 15 amino acids long. Germline V gene lookup returns CDR1 SNHLY and CDR2 FYNNEI. The trim removed 6 bases at V and 1 base at J, leaving 8 bases unmatched. CDR3 region: CASREGTGRSYEQYF. The CDR3 coding sequence is TGTGCCAGCAGAGAGGGGACAGGACGATCCTACGAGCAGTACTTC.

The genes are TRBV12-5 and TRBJ1-1; 7 bases are shared with TRBD1. Germline V gene data show CDR1 as LGHNT and CDR2 as FRNRAP. This CDR3 comprises 13 residues. Trimming took 7 bases from V and 1 from J; bases not matched to a gene: 3. CDR3 sequence (DNA): TGTGCTAGTGATAGGGACAGGAACACTGAAGCTTTCTTT. It codes for CASDRDRNTEAFF. The whole variable domain, remainder taken from reference TRBV12-5 and TRBJ1-1, is DARVTQTPRHKVTEMGQEVTMRCQPILGHNTVFWYRQTMMQGLELLAYFRNRAPLDDSGMPKDRFSAEMPDATLATLKIQPSEPRDSAVYFCASDRDRNTEAFFGQGTRLTVV.

This clone was detected only once. The chain uses TRBV19 and TRBJ1-1; 8 bases fit TRBD1. Germline V gene data show CDR1 as LNHDA and CDR2 as SQIVND (reference sequence). The ends lost 4 bases at V and 3 bases at J; junction bases unmatched: 7. The CDR3 consists of 15 residues. In nucleotides, the CDR3 is TGTGCCAGTAGTACCACCGCAGGGGGCCACACTGAAGCTTTCTTT. Residues: CASSTTAGGHTEAFF.

The chain couples TRBV27 to TRBJ2-2; D is unclear. The V and J ends lost 3 bases and 5 bases respectively, with 7 bases between them. CDR1 is MNHEY and CDR2 is SMNVEV in the germline V gene (reference sequence). The CDR3 is 13 amino acids. CDR3 protein: CASSFDRTGELFF. The CDR3 DNA sequence: TGTGCCAGCAGTTTCGACCGTACCGGGGAGCTGTTTTTT.

This clone showed up just a few times. V gene TRBV28 combines with J gene TRBJ1-3; no firm D call. Germline lookup yields CDR1 MDHEN and CDR2 SYDVKM. This CDR3 spans 14 amino acids. The ends were cut back, 5 bases at V and 0 bases at J, with 8 bases in the middle. The CDR3 DNA follows: TGTGCCAGCAGTCACACAAGCTCTGGAAACACCATATATTTT. It encodes CASSHTSSGNTIYF. The whole variable domain, filled in from reference TRBV28 and TRBJ1-3, reads DVKVTQSSRYLVKRTGEKVFLECVQDMDHENMFWYRQDPGLGLRLIYFSYDVKMKEKGDIPEGYSVSREKKERFSLILESASTNQTSMYLCASSHTSSGNTIYFGEGSWLTVV.

The chain's CDR3 is CASSPGRGNNEQFF. As DNA, the CDR3 is TGCGCCAGCAGCCCGGGGAGAGGGAACAATGAGCAGTTCTTC. The gene calls are TRBV4-3 and TRBJ2-1; possible D gene TRBD2, 5 bases. CDR3 length: 14 residues. The germline V and J ends were trimmed by 4 bases and 5 bases, with 12 bases remaining between them. Germline V gene data show CDR1 as LGHNA and CDR2 as YSLEER.